The next 4 T cell receptor beta chains were all read from a single sample in a study of blood T cell repertoires in COVID-19. Only in-frame clones appear in the TCRdb table, and some are missing; sequencing was by immunoSEQ multiplex PCR. Among around 170,000 clones listed, around 86% were seen once. The specimen was peripheral blood. The source is a woman in her seventies with COVID-19, enrolled during active disease.

The genes are TRBV7-2 and TRBJ2-7, with 7 bases lining up with TRBD1. CDR1 and CDR2 from the germline V gene are SGHTA and FQGNSA. Trimming at V came to 4 bases and at J to 2 bases, leaving 5 bases not matched to a gene. This CDR3 is built from 14 residues. CDR3 amino acids: CASSWGQPPYEQYF. The CDR3 DNA follows: TGTGCCAGCAGCTGGGGACAGCCCCCCTACGAGCAGTACTTC.

The V and J genes are TRBV6-5 and TRBJ1-1, with 8 bases aligning to TRBD1. The germline gives CDR1 MNHEY, CDR2 SVGAGI. J gave up 0 bases and V 2 bases, and 2 bases lay outside the gene matches. The CDR3 is made up of 15 amino acids. The CDR3 region has the DNA TGTGCCAGCAGTTACGGGGACAGGTTGAACACTGAAGCTTTCTTT. This codes for CASSYGDRLNTEAFF.

V and J are TRBV28 and TRBJ2-1; 8 bases are shared with TRBD2. The germline CDR1 and CDR2 sequences are MDHEN and SYDVKM. The CDR3 is 15 residues long. V shed 3 bases, J shed 8 bases, and the junction held 9 bases outside the gene matches. In nucleotides, the CDR3 is TGTGCCAGCAGTTTGGCGGGGGGCGGGTTCCATGAGCAGTTCTTC. Amino acids: CASSLAGGGFHEQFF.

The gene calls are TRBV28 and TRBJ2-6; TRBD1 might be the D (7 bases). Trimming cost V 4 bases and J 0 bases, with 13 bases left between them. In germline, CDR1 is MDHEN, CDR2 SYDVKM. The CDR3 contains 17 residues. The CDR3 nucleotides read TGTGCCAGCAGTTCGGCAGGGGGGATCTCTGGGGCCAACGTCCTGACTTTC. As protein: CASSSAGGISGANVLTF.